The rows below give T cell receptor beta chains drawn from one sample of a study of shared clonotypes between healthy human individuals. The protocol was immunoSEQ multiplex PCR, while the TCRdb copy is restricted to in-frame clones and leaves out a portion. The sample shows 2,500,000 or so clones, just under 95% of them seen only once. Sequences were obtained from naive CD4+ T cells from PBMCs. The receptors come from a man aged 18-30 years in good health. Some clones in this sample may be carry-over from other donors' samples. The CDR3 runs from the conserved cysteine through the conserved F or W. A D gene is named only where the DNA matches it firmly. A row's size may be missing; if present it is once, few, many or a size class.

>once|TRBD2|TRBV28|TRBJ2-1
TGTGCCAGCAGGCCCGGGACTAGCGGGAGGGCCTTTTTCTTC
CASRPGTSGRAFFF
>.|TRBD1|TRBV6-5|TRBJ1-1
TGTGCCAGCAGAACTCACAGGGGGGAGGCTTTCTTT
CASRTHRGEAFF
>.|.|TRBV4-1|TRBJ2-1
TGCGCCAGCAGCCAACCCCGGGAGAAGAATGAGCAGTTCTTC
CASSQPREKNEQFF
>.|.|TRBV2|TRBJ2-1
TGTGCCAGCAGCCCAAGGACAGTTAGCAATGAGCAGTTCTTC
CASSPRTVSNEQFF
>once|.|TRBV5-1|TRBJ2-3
TGCGCCAGCAGCCCGGGGCCCACTCAGATGAGCACAGATACGCAGTATTTT
CASSPGPTQMSTDTQYF
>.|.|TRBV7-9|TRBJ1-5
TGTGCCAGCAGCTTAGCTGGGGGAATCGGACAGCCCCAGCATTTT
CASSLAGGIGQPQHF
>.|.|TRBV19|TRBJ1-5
TGTGCCAGTAGCTCAGAATTGAATAGCAATCAGCCCCAGCATTTT
CASSSELNSNQPQHF
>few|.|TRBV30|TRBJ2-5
TGTGCCTGGAGGGCAGAAGAGACCCAGTACTTC
CAWRAEETQYF
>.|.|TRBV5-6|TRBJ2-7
TGTGCCAGCAGCTTGGTCCAAGGACTGAGGAGGTACGAGCAGTACTTC
CASSLVQGLRRYEQYF
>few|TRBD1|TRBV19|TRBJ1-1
TGTGCCAGTAGCCAGGGGGGCAGGAACACTGAAGCTTTCTTT
CASSQGGRNTEAFF
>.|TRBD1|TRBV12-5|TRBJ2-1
TGTGCTAGTGGAATGAACACCGGGACAGGGTGGAGGGGCGAGCAGTTCTTC
CASGMNTGTGWRGEQFF
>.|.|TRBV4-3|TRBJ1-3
TGCGCCAGCAGCCAAGGCAGTTCTGGAAACACCATATATTTT
CASSQGSSGNTIYF
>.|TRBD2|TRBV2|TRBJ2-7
TGTGCCAGCAGTGAGGTAGCGGGCTCCTACGAGCAGTACTTC
CASSEVAGSYEQYF